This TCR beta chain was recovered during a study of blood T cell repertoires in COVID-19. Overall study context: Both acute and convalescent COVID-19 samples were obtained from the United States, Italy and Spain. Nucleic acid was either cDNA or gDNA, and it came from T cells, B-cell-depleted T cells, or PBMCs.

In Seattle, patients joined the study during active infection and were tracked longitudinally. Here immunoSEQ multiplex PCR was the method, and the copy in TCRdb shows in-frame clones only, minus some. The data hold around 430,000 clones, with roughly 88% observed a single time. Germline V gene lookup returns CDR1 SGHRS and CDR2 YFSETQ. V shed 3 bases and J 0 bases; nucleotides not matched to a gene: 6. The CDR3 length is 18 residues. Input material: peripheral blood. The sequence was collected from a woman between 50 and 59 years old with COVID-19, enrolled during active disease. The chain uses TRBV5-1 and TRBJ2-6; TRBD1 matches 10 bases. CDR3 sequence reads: CASSSGTGARSGANVLTF. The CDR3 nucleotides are TGCGCCAGCAGCTCCGGGACAGGGGCCCGCTCTGGGGCCAACGTCCTGACTTTC.